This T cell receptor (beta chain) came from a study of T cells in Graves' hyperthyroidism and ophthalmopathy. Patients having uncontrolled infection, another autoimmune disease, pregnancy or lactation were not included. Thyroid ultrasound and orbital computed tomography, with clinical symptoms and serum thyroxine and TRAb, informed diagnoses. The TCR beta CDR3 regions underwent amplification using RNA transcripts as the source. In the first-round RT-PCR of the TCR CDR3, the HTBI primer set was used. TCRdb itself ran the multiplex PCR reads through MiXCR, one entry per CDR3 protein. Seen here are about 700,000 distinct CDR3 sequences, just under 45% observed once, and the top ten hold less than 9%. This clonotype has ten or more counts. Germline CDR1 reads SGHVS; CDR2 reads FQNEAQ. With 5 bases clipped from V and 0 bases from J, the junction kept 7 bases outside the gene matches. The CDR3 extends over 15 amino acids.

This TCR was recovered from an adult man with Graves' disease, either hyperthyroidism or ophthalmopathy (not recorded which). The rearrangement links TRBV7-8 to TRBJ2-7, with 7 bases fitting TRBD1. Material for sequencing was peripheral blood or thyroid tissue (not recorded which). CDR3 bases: TGTGCCAGCAGCCCCAGACAGGGCAGCTCCTACGAGCAGTACTTC. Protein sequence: CASSPRQGSSYEQYF.